What follows are 5 T cell receptor beta chains derived from one specimen sequenced in a study of blood T cell repertoires in COVID-19. The protocol was immunoSEQ multiplex PCR, while the TCRdb copy is restricted to in-frame clones and leaves out a portion. The data show over 80,000 clones, with over 65% seen just once and about 3.9% held by the top ten. The material sequenced was peripheral blood. Receptors were obtained from a man in his 70s with COVID-19, enrolled during active disease.

The chain combines TRBV9 with TRBJ1-1; D call uncertain. The CDR3 runs to 14 residues. V was cut by 8 bases and J by 3 bases, with 17 bases left in between. The germline V gene has CDR1 SGDLS and CDR2 YYNGEE. The CDR3 spells CASSGSGLHTEAFF. The CDR3 DNA reads as TGTGCCAGTTCGGGGAGCGGCCTTCACACTGAAGCTTTCTTT.

The chain combines TRBV9 with TRBJ2-7, with 8 nucleotides matching TRBD1. This CDR3 contains 17 residues. Germline CDR1 is SGDLS and CDR2 is YYNGEE. V was pared by 0 bases and J by 9 bases, with 17 bases of the junction left unmatched. The CDR3 DNA reads as TGTGCCAGCAGCGTAGACCCCGAGGGGGCAGGGGGCGCAGGGCAGTACTTC. Translating it yields CASSVDPEGAGGAGQYF.

The chain is built from TRBV4-3 and TRBJ1-2; 8 bases are a match to TRBD1. CDR1 LGHNA and CDR2 YSLEER come from the germline V gene. With V trimmed by 4 bases and J by 3 bases, 7 bases remained unmatched. This CDR3 has 15 amino acids. In nucleotides, the CDR3 is TGCGCCAGCAGCCTCGTCCTACAGGGGGACTATGGCTACACCTTC. This encodes CASSLVLQGDYGYTF.

V usage is TRBV6-5 and J usage is TRBJ2-7, with 9 bases identical to TRBD1. The V gene's germline CDR1 is MNHEY and CDR2 SVGAGI. V shed 2 bases, J shed 7 bases, and the junction held 12 bases outside the gene matches. The CDR3 length is 16 residues. CDR3 amino acids: CASSYQGGQGHREQYF. The CDR3 nucleotides read TGTGCCAGCAGTTACCAAGGTGGACAGGGGCATCGGGAGCAGTACTTC.

The CDR3 spells CASSHPTERGEQYF. The CDR3 DNA reads TGTGCCAGCAGCCACCCTACAGAAAGGGGCGAGCAGTACTTC. This chain uses TRBV3-1 (or the pseudogene TRBV3-2) with TRBJ2-7, with a weak D call TRBD1 (5 bases). The CDR3 sequence is 14 residues long. V was trimmed by 3 bases and J by 6 bases, leaving 15 bases between them. From germline, CDR1 is LGHDT and CDR2 YNNKEL (reference sequence).